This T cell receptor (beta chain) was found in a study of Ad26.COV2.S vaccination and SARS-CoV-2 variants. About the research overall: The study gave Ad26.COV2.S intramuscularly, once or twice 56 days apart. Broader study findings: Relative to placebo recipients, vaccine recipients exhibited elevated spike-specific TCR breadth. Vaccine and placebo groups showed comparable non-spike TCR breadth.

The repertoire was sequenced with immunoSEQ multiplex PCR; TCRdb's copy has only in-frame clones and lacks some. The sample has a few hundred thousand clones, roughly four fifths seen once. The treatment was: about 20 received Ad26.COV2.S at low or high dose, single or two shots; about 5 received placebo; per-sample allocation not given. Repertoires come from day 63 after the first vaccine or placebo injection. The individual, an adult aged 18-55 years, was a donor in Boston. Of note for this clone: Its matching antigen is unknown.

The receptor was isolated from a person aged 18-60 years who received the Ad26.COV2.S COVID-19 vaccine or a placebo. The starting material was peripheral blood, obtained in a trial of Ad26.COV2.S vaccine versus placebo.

For the CDR3, the DNA is TGCGCCAGCAGCTTGGTAGGGATCACTGAAGCTTTCTTT. This encodes CASSLVGITEAFF. The chain has TRBV5-1 and TRBJ1-1; no firm D call. CDR3 length: 13 amino acids. The V and J ends lost 0 bases and 4 bases respectively, with 7 bases between them. Germline V gives CDR1 SGHRS, CDR2 YFSETQ.